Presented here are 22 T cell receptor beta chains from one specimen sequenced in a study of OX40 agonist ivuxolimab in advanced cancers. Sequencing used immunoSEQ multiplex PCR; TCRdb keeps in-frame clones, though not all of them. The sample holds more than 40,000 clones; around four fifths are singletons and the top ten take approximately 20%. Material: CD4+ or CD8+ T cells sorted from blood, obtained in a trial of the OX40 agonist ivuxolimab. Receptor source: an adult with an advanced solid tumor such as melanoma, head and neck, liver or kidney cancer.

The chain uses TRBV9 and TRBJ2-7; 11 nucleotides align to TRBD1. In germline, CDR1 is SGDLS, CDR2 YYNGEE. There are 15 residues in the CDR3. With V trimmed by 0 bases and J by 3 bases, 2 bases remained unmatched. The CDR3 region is CASSVGTGGHYEQYF. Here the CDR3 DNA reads TGTGCCAGCAGCGTAGGGACAGGGGGCCACTACGAGCAGTACTTC.

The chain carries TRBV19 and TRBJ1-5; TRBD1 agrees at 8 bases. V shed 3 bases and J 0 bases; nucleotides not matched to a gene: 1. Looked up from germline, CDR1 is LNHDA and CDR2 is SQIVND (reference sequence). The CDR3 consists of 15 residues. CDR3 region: CASSMTGDSNQPQHF. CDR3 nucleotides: TGTGCCAGTAGTATGACAGGGGATAGCAATCAGCCCCAGCATTTT.

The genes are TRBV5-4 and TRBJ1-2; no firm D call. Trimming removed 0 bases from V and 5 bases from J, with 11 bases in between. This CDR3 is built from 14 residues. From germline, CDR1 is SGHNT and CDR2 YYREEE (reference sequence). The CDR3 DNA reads TGTGCCAGCAGCTTGGTCGGGCTCGGGTATGGCTACACCTTC. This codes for CASSLVGLGYGYTF.

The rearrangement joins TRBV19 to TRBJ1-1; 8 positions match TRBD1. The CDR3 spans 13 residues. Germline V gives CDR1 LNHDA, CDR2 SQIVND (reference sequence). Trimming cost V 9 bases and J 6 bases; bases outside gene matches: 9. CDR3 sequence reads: CASEEYRGAEAFF. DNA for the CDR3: TGTGCCAGCGAGGAGTACAGGGGGGCTGAAGCTTTCTTT.

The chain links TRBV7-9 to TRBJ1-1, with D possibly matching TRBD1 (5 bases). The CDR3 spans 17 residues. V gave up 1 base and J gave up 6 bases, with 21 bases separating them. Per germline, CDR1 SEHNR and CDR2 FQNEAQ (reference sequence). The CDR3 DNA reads TGTGCCAGCAGCTTAGGGGTATGGACAAACGAGGTGGCTGAAGCTTTCTTT. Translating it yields CASSLGVWTNEVAEAFF. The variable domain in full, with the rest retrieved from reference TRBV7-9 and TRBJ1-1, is DTGVSQNPRHKITKRGQNVTFRCDPISEHNRLYWYRQTLGQGPEFLTYFQNEAQLEKSRLLSDRFSAERPKGSFSTLEIQRTEQGDSAMYLCASSLGVWTNEVAEAFFGQGTRLTVV.

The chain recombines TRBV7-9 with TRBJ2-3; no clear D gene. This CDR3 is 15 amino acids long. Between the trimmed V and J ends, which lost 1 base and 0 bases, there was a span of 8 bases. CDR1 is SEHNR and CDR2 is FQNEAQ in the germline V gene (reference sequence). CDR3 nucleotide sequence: TGTGCCAGCAGCTTAGGCAGTACTAGCACAGATACGCAGTATTTT. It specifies CASSLGSTSTDTQYF.

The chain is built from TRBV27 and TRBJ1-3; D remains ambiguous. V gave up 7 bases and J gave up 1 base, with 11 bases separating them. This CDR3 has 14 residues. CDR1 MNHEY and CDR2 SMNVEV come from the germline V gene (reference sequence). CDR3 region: CASKGRASGNTIYF. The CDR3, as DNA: TGTGCCAGCAAAGGGAGGGCATCTGGAAACACCATATATTTT.

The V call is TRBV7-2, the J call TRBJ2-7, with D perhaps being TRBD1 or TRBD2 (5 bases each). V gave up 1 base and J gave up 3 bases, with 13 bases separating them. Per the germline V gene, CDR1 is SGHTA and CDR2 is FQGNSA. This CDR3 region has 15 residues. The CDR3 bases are TGTGCCAGCAGCTTAGAGGGACGGCATTTCTACGAGCAGTACTTC. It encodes CASSLEGRHFYEQYF.

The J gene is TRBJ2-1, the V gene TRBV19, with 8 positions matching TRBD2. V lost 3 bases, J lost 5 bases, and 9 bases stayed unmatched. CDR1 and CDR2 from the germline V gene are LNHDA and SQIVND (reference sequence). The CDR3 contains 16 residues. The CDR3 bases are TGTGCCAGTAGTATCCTACTAGCGGCCGGTGACAATGAGCAGTTCTTC. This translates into CASSILLAAGDNEQFF.

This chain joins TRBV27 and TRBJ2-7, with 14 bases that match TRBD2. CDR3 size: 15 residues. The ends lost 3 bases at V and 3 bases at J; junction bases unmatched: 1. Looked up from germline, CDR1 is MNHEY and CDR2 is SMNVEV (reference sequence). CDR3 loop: CASSFGLAGGYEQYF. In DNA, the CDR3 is TGTGCCAGCAGTTTTGGACTAGCGGGAGGCTACGAGCAGTACTTC.

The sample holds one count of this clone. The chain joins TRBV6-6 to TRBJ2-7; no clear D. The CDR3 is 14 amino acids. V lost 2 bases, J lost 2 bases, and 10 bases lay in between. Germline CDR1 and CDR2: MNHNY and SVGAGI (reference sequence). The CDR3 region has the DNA TGTGCCAGCAGTTACCCCGGTCGGGCCTACGAGCAGTACTTC. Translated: CASSYPGRAYEQYF.

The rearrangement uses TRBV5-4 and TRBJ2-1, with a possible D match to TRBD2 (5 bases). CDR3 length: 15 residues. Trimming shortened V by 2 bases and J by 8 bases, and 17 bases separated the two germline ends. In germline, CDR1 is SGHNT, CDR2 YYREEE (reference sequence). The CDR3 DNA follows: TGTGCCAGCAGCTTAGGTGCTAGCCTACGAGATGAGCAGTTCTTC. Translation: CASSLGASLRDEQFF.

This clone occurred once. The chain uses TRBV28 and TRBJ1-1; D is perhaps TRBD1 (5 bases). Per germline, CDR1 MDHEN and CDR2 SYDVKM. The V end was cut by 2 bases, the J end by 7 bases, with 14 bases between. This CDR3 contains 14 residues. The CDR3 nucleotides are TGTGCCAGCAGTTTAAAAGTGCGGGGCAGTGAAGCTTTCTTT. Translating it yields CASSLKVRGSEAFF. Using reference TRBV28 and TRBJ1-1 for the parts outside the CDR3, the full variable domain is DVKVTQSSRYLVKRTGEKVFLECVQDMDHENMFWYRQDPGLGLRLIYFSYDVKMKEKGDIPEGYSVSREKKERFSLILESASTNQTSMYLCASSLKVRGSEAFFGQGTRLTVV.

CDR3 in DNA: TGTGCCAGCACTAGCGGGGCCGGGGGCACAGATACGCAGTATTTT. It specifies CASTSGAGGTDTQYF. The V call is TRBV6-5, the J call TRBJ2-3, with TRBD2 identical over 9 bases. Germline V gene sequence: CDR1 MNHEY, CDR2 SVGAGI. The CDR3 runs 15 residues. V was clipped by 7 bases and J by 1 base; unmatched bases: 6.

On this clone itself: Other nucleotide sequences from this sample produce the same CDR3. The DNA of the CDR3 is TGTGCCAGCAGCTTGGACAATGAGCAGTTCTTC. Translating gives CASSLDNEQFF. This chain connects TRBV13 to TRBJ2-1, with D unresolved. The CDR3 covers 11 residues. V gave up 3 bases and J gave up 5 bases, with 2 bases separating them. Germline CDR1 and CDR2: PRHDT and FYEKMQ (reference sequence).

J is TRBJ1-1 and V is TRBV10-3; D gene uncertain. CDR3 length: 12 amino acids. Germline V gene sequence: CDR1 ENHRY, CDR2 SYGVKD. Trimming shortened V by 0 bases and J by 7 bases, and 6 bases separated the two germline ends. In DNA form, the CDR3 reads TGTGCCATCAGTGAGTCCCCTTTTGAAGCTTTCTTT. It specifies CAISESPFEAFF.

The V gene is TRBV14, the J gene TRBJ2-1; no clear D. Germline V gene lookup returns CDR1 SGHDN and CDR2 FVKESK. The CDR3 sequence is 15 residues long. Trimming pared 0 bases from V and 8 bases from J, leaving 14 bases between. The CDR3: CASSQDWARVHEQFF. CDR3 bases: TGTGCCAGCAGCCAAGATTGGGCTAGGGTTCATGAGCAGTTCTTC.

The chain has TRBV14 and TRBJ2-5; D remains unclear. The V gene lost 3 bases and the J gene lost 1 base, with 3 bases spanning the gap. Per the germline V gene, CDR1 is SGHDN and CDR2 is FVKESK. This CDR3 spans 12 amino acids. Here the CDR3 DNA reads TGTGCCAGCAGCCATAGCCAAGAGACCCAGTACTTC. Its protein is CASSHSQETQYF.

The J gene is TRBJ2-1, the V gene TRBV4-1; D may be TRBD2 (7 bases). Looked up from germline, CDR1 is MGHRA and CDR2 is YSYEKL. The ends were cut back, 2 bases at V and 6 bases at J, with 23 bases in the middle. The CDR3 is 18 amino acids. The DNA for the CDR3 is TGCGCCAGCAGCCAATTGTTGGGAGGGCCGGGGGCCAGCAATGAGCAGTTCTTC. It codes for CASSQLLGGPGASNEQFF.

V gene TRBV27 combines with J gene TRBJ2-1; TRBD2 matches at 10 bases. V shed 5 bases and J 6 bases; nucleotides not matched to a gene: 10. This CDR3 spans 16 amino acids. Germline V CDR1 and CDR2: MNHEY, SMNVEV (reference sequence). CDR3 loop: CASSISAGGRLNEQFF. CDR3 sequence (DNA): TGTGCCAGCAGTATCTCAGCGGGAGGGAGGCTCAATGAGCAGTTCTTC.

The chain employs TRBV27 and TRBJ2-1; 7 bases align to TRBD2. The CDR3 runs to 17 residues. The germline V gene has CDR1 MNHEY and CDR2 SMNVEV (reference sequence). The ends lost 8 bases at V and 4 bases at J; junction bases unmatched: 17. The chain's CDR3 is CASRSPFAGEGYNEQFF. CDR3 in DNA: TGTGCCAGCCGAAGCCCCTTTGCGGGAGAAGGGTACAATGAGCAGTTCTTC.

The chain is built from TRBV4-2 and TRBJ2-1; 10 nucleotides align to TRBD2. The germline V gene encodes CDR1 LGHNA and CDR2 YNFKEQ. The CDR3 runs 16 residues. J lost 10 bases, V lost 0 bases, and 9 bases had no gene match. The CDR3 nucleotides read TGTGCCAGCAGCCAAGAGGTATTAGCGGGGGGCGCGGAGCAGTTCTTC. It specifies CASSQEVLAGGAEQFF.